The entry that follows covers one T cell receptor (beta chain) sequence. As processed by the authors: Amplification with reference gene primers provided the estimates of nucleated cell counts. Repertoires were generated with immunoSEQ multiplex PCR, while TCRdb's copy carries only in-frame clones and drops some. V and J calls and clone size are given by that table; D and trimming were obtained from the DNA. The table has fewer than 300,000 clones, about 85% seen once. Deletions cut 3 bases from V and 0 bases from J, with 9 bases between. This CDR3 comprises 15 residues. CDR1 and CDR2 (germline): DFQATT, SNEGSKA (reference sequence). The data stem from a study of blood T cell repertoires in COVID-19. Across the study: COVID-19 samples from acute and convalescent phases originated in the United States, Italy and Spain. In each case, the material was cDNA or gDNA derived from T cells, B-cell-depleted T cells, or PBMCs.

Sequencing used peripheral blood. This receptor was obtained from a human donor in a cohort sampled during active COVID-19. V gene TRBV20-1 combines with J gene TRBJ1-6; no clear D gene. The CDR3 nucleotides are TGCAGTGCTAGTCGGCAGCGCTCCTATAATTCACCCCTCCACTTT. It specifies CSASRQRSYNSPLHF.